Each of the 29 T cell receptor beta chains below was sequenced from the same sample in a study of OX40 agonist ivuxolimab in advanced cancers. Library prep was done by the immunoSEQ multiplex PCR assay. Sourced from immuneACCESS, this table was stored by TCRdb with only in-frame sequences that have V and J called. A share of the clones is absent; for the studies checked, an unresolved V gene accounts for under half, and the remainder has no known explanation. The sample data list tens of thousands of clones, and 88% of these were observed just once. The ten biggest clones cover 0.25% to 0.3% of the sample. The sequences come from CD4+ or CD8+ T cells sorted from blood, collected in a trial of the OX40 agonist ivuxolimab. These receptors were obtained from an adult with an advanced solid tumor such as melanoma, head and neck, liver or kidney cancer.

The chain joins TRBV7-8 to TRBJ1-3; D not certain. CDR3 size: 14 residues. From germline, CDR1 is SGHVS and CDR2 FQNEAQ. V was shortened by 4 bases and J by 1 base, with 8 bases between the two germline ends. This chain's CDR3 is CASSSRESGNTIYF. The CDR3, as DNA: TGTGCCAGCAGCTCCCGAGAGTCTGGAAACACCATATATTTT.

V usage is TRBV19 and J usage is TRBJ1-1; maybe TRBD1 (5 bases). The CDR3 has 15 amino acids. CDR1 LNHDA and CDR2 SQIVND come from the germline V gene (reference sequence). Trimming took off 3 bases at V and 1 base at J, with 12 bases between the two ends. CDR3 nucleotides: TGTGCCAGTAGTATTCTGGGGGAATGGAACACTGAAGCTTTCTTT. Residues: CASSILGEWNTEAFF.

CDR3 residues: CASSRRRDRDAETQYF. DNA of the CDR3: TGTGCCAGCAGTCGCCGCCGGGACAGGGACGCAGAGACCCAGTACTTC. The V call is TRBV7-9, the J call TRBJ2-5; 9 bases line up with TRBD1. The germline V gene encodes CDR1 SEHNR and CDR2 FQNEAQ (reference sequence). V lost 6 bases and J lost 4; bases outside the gene matches: 12. This CDR3 has 16 amino acids.

This chain links TRBV7-2 with TRBJ2-7; the D is unclear. Germline V gene sequence: CDR1 SGHTA, CDR2 FQGNSA. V gave up 4 bases and J gave up 2 bases, with 15 bases separating them. CDR3 size: 15 residues. The CDR3 sequence: CASSSSSGPAYEQYF. DNA of the CDR3: TGTGCCAGCAGCTCCTCTTCCGGCCCGGCCTACGAGCAGTACTTC.

V is TRBV19 and J is TRBJ1-5; D gene uncertain. CDR3 size: 15 residues. V lost 5 bases and J lost 5, with 16 bases in between. The germline CDR1 and CDR2 sequences are LNHDA and SQIVND (reference sequence). CDR3 nucleotide sequence: TGTGCCAGTAGTCCTATAGGCGGTCCGGATCAGCCCCAGCATTTT. Translated: CASSPIGGPDQPQHF.

V usage is TRBV5-4 and J usage is TRBJ2-3, with a weak D call TRBD1 (6 bases). The CDR3 contains 14 residues. V shed 0 bases and J shed 5 bases, with 10 bases lying between them. Germline V gives CDR1 SGHNT, CDR2 YYREEE (reference sequence). The CDR3 DNA sequence: TGTGCCAGCAGCTTGGGGCAGGGGAGAGATACGCAGTATTTT. Encoded protein: CASSLGQGRDTQYF.

The V call is TRBV11-2, the J call TRBJ2-7, with a tentative D call TRBD1 (6 bases). Deletions cut 0 bases from V and 2 bases from J, with 8 bases between. The germline gives CDR1 SGHAT, CDR2 FQNNGV. CDR3 length: 14 residues. The CDR3 DNA sequence: TGTGCCAGCAGCTTAGACGCAGGGGCCTACGAGCAGTACTTC. Translated: CASSLDAGAYEQYF.

The chain has TRBV5-6 and TRBJ2-1; 7 bases are a match to TRBD1. With 7 bases clipped from V and 4 bases from J, the junction kept 5 bases outside the gene matches. CDR3 size: 13 residues. Germline CDR1 SGHDT, CDR2 YYEEEE. The CDR3 region is CASGRDRYNEQFF. Here the CDR3 DNA reads TGTGCCAGCGGCCGGGACAGATACAATGAGCAGTTCTTC.

The chain uses TRBV5-5 and TRBJ1-1, with 7 bases fitting TRBD1. Looked up from germline, CDR1 is SGHKS and CDR2 is YYEKEE (reference sequence). The CDR3 sequence is 15 residues long. V trimming: 3 bases; J trimming: 0 bases; junction bases outside the gene matches: 5. The CDR3 nucleotides read TGTGCCAGCAGCTCCAGGACAGGTATGAACACTGAAGCTTTCTTT. The encoded protein is CASSSRTGMNTEAFF.

The chain employs TRBV7-9 and TRBJ2-1; D is unresolved. Germline V gene lookup returns CDR1 SEHNR and CDR2 FQNEAQ (reference sequence). The germline V and J ends were trimmed by 3 bases and 8 bases, with 8 bases remaining between them. The CDR3 contains 12 residues. CDR3 coding DNA: TGTGCCAGCAGCTTTGTCGTGGATGAGCAGTTCTTC. It specifies CASSFVVDEQFF.

The V and J genes are TRBV7-2 and TRBJ2-5; TRBD2 matches 7 bases. Germline loops: CDR1 SGHTA, CDR2 FQGNSA. V was clipped by 5 bases and J by 3 bases; unmatched bases: 6. The CDR3 runs 14 residues. The CDR3 DNA follows: TGTGCCAGCAGCATCTCCCTAGCGGAAGAGACCCAGTACTTC. It specifies CASSISLAEETQYF.

The chain combines TRBV5-6 with TRBJ2-7; D might be TRBD2 (5 bases). CDR3 size: 14 residues. Germline V gene data show CDR1 as SGHDT and CDR2 as YYEEEE. V was clipped by 6 bases and J by 6 bases, with 19 bases between them. This CDR3 reads CASNRGVLAPEQYF. CDR3 in DNA: TGTGCCAGCAACCGCGGTGTTCTAGCCCCCGAGCAGTACTTC.

This chain uses TRBV21-1 with TRBJ1-1. TRBV21-1 is a pseudogene locus. The CDR3 runs to 19 residues. The CDR3 bases are TGTGCCAGCAGCAAAGGGGCCTATAGGGGGGATATCATGAACACTGAAGCTTTCTTT. It yields the protein CASSKGAYRGDIMNTEAFF.

The chain is built from TRBV9 and TRBJ2-1; D assignment may be TRBD1 or TRBD2 (5 bases each). The germline CDR1 and CDR2 sequences are SGDLS and YYNGEE. The V and J ends lost 7 bases and 3 bases respectively, with 11 bases between them. The CDR3 is 13 residues long. This chain's CDR3 is CASSHGGYNEQFF. CDR3 nucleotide sequence: TGTGCCAGCTCCCATGGGGGCTACAATGAGCAGTTCTTC.

The chain uses TRBV6-4 and TRBJ2-7; 8 nucleotides line up with TRBD1. V was clipped by 5 bases and J by 2 bases; unmatched bases: 8. The CDR3 loop spans 15 amino acids. Germline V gene data show CDR1 as MRHNA and CDR2 as SNTAGT. The CDR3 loop is CASSKTGEATYEQYF. The DNA of the CDR3 is TGTGCCAGCAGTAAGACAGGGGAGGCCACCTACGAGCAGTACTTC.

V and J are TRBV4-1 and TRBJ2-7; 8 positions agree with TRBD2. The V segment lost 1 base and the J segment 4 bases; nucleotides outside the gene matches: 3. This CDR3 spans 14 amino acids. CDR1 is MGHRA, CDR2 YSYEKL, per germline. CDR3: CASSQVASGYEQYF. The DNA for the CDR3 is TGCGCCAGCAGCCAAGTGGCTAGCGGGTACGAGCAGTACTTC.

The chain recombines TRBV11-1 with TRBJ2-5; 9 bases are shared with TRBD1. The end of the DNA fits TRBJ2-7 better, so the J call may be wrong. The CDR3 spans 17 residues. Per the germline V gene, CDR1 is SGHAT and CDR2 is FQDESV (reference sequence). CDR3 sequence (DNA): TGTGCCAGCAGCCAAGGGACAGGGCGAAACAAGGGGCGCGAGCAGTACTTC. This gives the protein CASSQGTGRNKGREQYF.

The rearrangement links TRBV29-1 to TRBJ2-1; no reliable D call. The CDR3 is 10 residues long. CDR1 is SQVTM and CDR2 is ANQGSEA in the germline V gene. Trimming took off 3 bases at V and 5 bases at J, with 2 bases between the two ends. CDR3 residues: CSVEDNEQFF. CDR3 bases: TGCAGCGTTGAGGACAATGAGCAGTTCTTC.

The V gene is TRBV19, the J gene TRBJ1-1; D perhaps matches TRBD1 (6 bases). V was clipped by 3 bases and J by 7 bases, with 21 bases between them. CDR1 is LNHDA, CDR2 SQIVND, per germline (reference sequence). The CDR3 spans 16 residues. The DNA of the CDR3 is TGTGCCAGTAGTATCCCAAATAATCGGGGGCGCGGTGAAGCTTTCTTT. Encoded protein: CASSIPNNRGRGEAFF.

This chain joins TRBV5-6 and TRBJ1-4; D is ambiguous. The CDR3 totals 14 residues. Germline V gene sequence: CDR1 SGHDT, CDR2 YYEEEE. V was shortened by 0 bases and J by 0 bases, with 3 bases between the two germline ends. Here the CDR3 DNA reads TGTGCCAGCAGCTTGGGGGCAACTAATGAAAAACTGTTTTTT. It translates to CASSLGATNEKLFF.

V is TRBV6-6 and J is TRBJ1-3; 8 bases are shared with TRBD1. V shed 7 bases, J shed 0 bases, and the junction held 8 bases outside the gene matches. Germline V gives CDR1 MNHNY, CDR2 SVGAGI (reference sequence). This CDR3 has 16 amino acids. The DNA for the CDR3 is TGTGCCAGCACCCAACAGGGGGTCCGCTCTGGAAACACCATATATTTT. This codes for CASTQQGVRSGNTIYF.

The chain is built from TRBV19 and TRBJ1-4, with D hard to call. The CDR3 is 14 amino acids. With 3 bases removed from V and 2 bases from J, the gap between germline ends came to 7 bases. In germline, CDR1 is LNHDA, CDR2 SQIVND (reference sequence). CDR3 in amino acids: CASSISGTNEKLFF. CDR3 DNA: TGTGCCAGTAGTATTTCTGGGACTAATGAAAAACTGTTTTTT.

The V call is TRBV5-5, the J call TRBJ1-5; the match to TRBD1 covers 10 bases. Germline V gene lookup returns CDR1 SGHKS and CDR2 YYEKEE (reference sequence). The CDR3 totals 14 residues. J lost 7 bases, V lost 5 bases, and 6 bases had no gene match. In DNA form, the CDR3 reads TGTGCCAGCAGTCTGACAGGGGGCGGCCAGCCCCAGCATTTT. Its translation is CASSLTGGGQPQHF.

The V call is TRBV5-4, the J call TRBJ2-1; 11 bases match TRBD2. CDR3 length equals 15 residues. Trimming cost V 5 bases and J 3 bases; bases outside gene matches: 4. Germline lookup yields CDR1 SGHNT and CDR2 YYREEE (reference sequence). CDR3 region: CASRSGTSGYNEQFF. In nucleotides, the CDR3 is TGTGCCAGCAGATCCGGGACTAGCGGCTACAATGAGCAGTTCTTC.

This chain uses TRBV7-2 with TRBJ1-2; D not resolved. This CDR3 contains 16 residues. The germline V gene encodes CDR1 SGHTA and CDR2 FQGNSA. Deletions cut 2 bases from V and 8 bases from J, with 21 bases between. CDR3: CASSLFLMREVRGYTF. In DNA form, the CDR3 reads TGTGCCAGCAGCTTATTCTTGATGAGGGAGGTGCGGGGCTACACCTTC. Drawing the rest from reference TRBV7-2 and TRBJ1-2, the complete variable domain is GAGVSQSPSNKVTEKGKDVELRCDPISGHTALYWYRQSLGQGLEFLIYFQGNSAPDKSGLPSDRFSAERTGGSVSTLTIQRTQQEDSAVYLCASSLFLMREVRGYTFGSGTRLTVV.

The chain is built from TRBV9 and TRBJ1-2; no clear D. V was clipped by 0 bases and J by 2 bases, with 11 bases between them. This CDR3 region has 15 residues. CDR1 and CDR2 from the germline V gene are SGDLS and YYNGEE. For the CDR3, the DNA is TGTGCCAGCAGCGTAGATCTGGGCCGCAACTATGGCTACACCTTC. Translated, it gives CASSVDLGRNYGYTF.

This clone has more than one count but fewer than ten. The chain couples TRBV7-8 to TRBJ1-2; the D is unclear. V was clipped by 2 bases and J by 5 bases, with 9 bases between them. The CDR3 sequence is 13 residues long. Germline V gene data show CDR1 as SGHVS and CDR2 as FQNEAQ. CDR3 in DNA: TGTGCCAGCAGCTTATGGGGAGGTTATGGCTACACCTTC. Translating it yields CASSLWGGYGYTF.

This clone has a single count. This rearrangement joins TRBV30 to TRBJ1-1; D is undetermined. The V gene lost 3 bases and the J gene lost 6 bases, with 14 bases spanning the gap. CDR3 size: 13 residues. Germline V gene data show CDR1 as GTSNPN and CDR2 as SVGIG (reference sequence). The CDR3 DNA follows: TGTGCCTGGAGGCTAGAGAGGGTGTCTGAAGCTTTCTTT. This gives the protein CAWRLERVSEAFF. Based on the CDR3 plus reference TRBV30 and TRBJ1-1, the full variable domain is SQTIHQWPATLVQPVGSPLSLECTVEGTSNPNLYWYRQAAGRGLQLLFYSVGIGQISSEVPQNLSASRPQDRQFILSSKKLLLSDSGFYLCAWRLERVSEAFFGQGTRLTVV.

This chain links TRBV7-2 with TRBJ2-3, with 8 bases that match TRBD2. The J segment lost 6 bases and the V segment lost 3 bases, leaving 11 bases of the junction unmatched. Germline V gives CDR1 SGHTA, CDR2 FQGNSA. The CDR3 runs 16 residues. In DNA, the CDR3 is TGTGCCAGCAGCTTCCTACCGGGACTAGGATGGGATACGCAGTATTTT. Protein: CASSFLPGLGWDTQYF.